The 2 T cell receptor beta chains below were found in one sample sequenced in a study of blood T cell repertoires in COVID-19. Profiling relied on immunoSEQ multiplex PCR, and the TCRdb table lists in-frame clones only, not all of them. The table records roughly 140,000 clones, 84% of them present only once. The sample comprised peripheral blood. These receptors were collected from a woman aged 80 or over in a cohort sampled during active or convalescent COVID-19.

V is TRBV2 and J is TRBJ2-5; 9 bases are shared with TRBD1. From germline, CDR1 is SNHLY and CDR2 FYNNEI. This CDR3 has 13 residues. Trimming cost V 7 bases and J 3 bases; bases outside gene matches: 3. The CDR3 region has the DNA TGTGCCAGCACACGGGACAGGGAAGAGACCCAGTACTTC. Protein product: CASTRDREETQYF.

The chain employs TRBV11-2 and TRBJ2-1; 10 nucleotides align to TRBD2. The CDR3 spans 19 residues. Trimming at V came to 4 bases and at J to 0 bases, leaving 12 bases not matched to a gene. The V gene's germline CDR1 is SGHAT and CDR2 FQNNGV. DNA for the CDR3: TGTGCCAGCAGCTCCCCTGAGCGGGGGGGCTATGGCTCCTACAATGAGCAGTTCTTC. Translation gives CASSSPERGGYGSYNEQFF.